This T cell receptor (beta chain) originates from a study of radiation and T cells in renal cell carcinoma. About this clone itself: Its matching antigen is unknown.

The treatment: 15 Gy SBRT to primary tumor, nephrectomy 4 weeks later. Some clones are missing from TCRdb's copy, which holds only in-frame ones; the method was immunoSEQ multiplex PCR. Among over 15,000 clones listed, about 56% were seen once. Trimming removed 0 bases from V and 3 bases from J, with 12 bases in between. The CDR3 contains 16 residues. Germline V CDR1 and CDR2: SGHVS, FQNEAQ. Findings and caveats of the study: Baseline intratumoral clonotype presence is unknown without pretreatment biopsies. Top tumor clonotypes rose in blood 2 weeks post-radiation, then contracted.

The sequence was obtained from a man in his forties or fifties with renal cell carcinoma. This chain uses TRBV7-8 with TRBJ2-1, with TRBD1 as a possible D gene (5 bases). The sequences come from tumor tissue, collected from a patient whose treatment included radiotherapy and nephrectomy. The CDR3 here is CASSLAGQGFYNEQFF. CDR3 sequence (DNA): TGTGCCAGCAGCTTAGCGGGGCAGGGATTCTACAATGAGCAGTTCTTC.